One and the same sample provided the 3 T cell receptor beta chains below, sequenced in a study of blood T cell repertoires in COVID-19 (dated by TCRdb to about 2020). Libraries came from the immunoSEQ multiplex PCR assay. Not all clones reach the TCRdb copy of this immuneACCESS table, which keeps in-frame sequences only. Checked studies attribute under half of the gap to unresolved V genes and leave the rest unexplained. In this sample the table shows 220,000 or so clones, roughly 84% of which occur a single time. The top ten clonotypes cover around 6.5% of the sample. The sample taken for sequencing was PBMCs or T cells enriched from blood (not recorded which). Receptors originate from a woman aged 40 to 49 who had recovered from COVID-19.

The chain joins TRBV24-1 to TRBJ2-3; D call uncertain. This CDR3 is 13 amino acids long. From germline, CDR1 is KGHDR and CDR2 SFDVKD. Trimming stripped 1 base from V and 8 bases from J, with 9 bases between. The DNA of the CDR3 is TGTGCCACCAGTGATTTTATTTCGGGTACGCAGTATTTT. Its translation: CATSDFISGTQYF.

This clone was counted a single time. The chain couples TRBV5-1 to TRBJ2-1; 9 bases map to TRBD1. CDR3 length: 16 amino acids. J gave up 6 bases and V 5 bases, and 12 bases lay outside the gene matches. CDR1 and CDR2 from the germline V gene are SGHRS and YFSETQ. As DNA, the CDR3 is TGCGCCAGCAGTAATACCGGGACAGGGTTATCCAATGAGCAGTTCTTC. Translated: CASSNTGTGLSNEQFF.

The chain carries TRBV5-6 and TRBJ2-3, with a tentative D call TRBD1 (5 bases). The CDR3 has 14 amino acids. The germline gives CDR1 SGHDT, CDR2 YYEEEE. Deletions cut 0 bases from V and 5 bases from J, with 10 bases between. In nucleotides, the CDR3 is TGTGCCAGCAGCTTGGGTGGGGCCATAGATACGCAGTATTTT. Encoded protein: CASSLGGAIDTQYF.